These 3 T cell receptor beta chains were sequenced from one sample in a study of vaccination and CD4 T cells after COVID-19. These receptors' antigens are unknown. Researchers used the Oncomine TCR Beta short-read assay to sequence DNA from cultured CD4+ T cells. TCRdb re-derived calls from the PCR reads in MiXCR, one entry per CDR3 protein. Of more than 10,000 distinct CDR3 sequences in the sample, roughly a quarter were seen once. Treatment in this sample: approximately 9-day PBMC culture with coronavirus spike peptide pools or control peptides (ViraFEST assay). The sequencing here drew on CD4+ T cells from blood, cultured in vitro, taken before SARS-CoV-2 vaccination. The receptors originated from a human donor who received a COVID-19 vaccine.

By sample fraction, this clonotype is medium-sized. The V call is TRBV19, the J call TRBJ1-6; the match to TRBD1 covers 9 bases. Germline trimming cut 7 bases from V and 7 bases from J; bases unmatched to any gene: 8. Germline-derived CDR1 and CDR2 are LNHDA and SQIVND (reference sequence). The CDR3 spans 15 residues. In DNA, the CDR3 is TGTGCCAGTACCTCCGGGACAGGGCGGAATTCACCCCTCCACTTT. This encodes CASTSGTGRNSPLHF.

This clonotype was detected only a few times. The gene calls are TRBV20-1 and TRBJ2-7; D could derive from TRBD1 or TRBD2 (6 bases each). V was cut by 7 bases and J by 3 bases, with 16 bases left in between. This CDR3 region has 13 residues. Germline CDR1 DFQATT, CDR2 SNEGSKA (reference sequence). DNA for the CDR3: TGCAGTGTGGGGGGCTCTTCTCGCTACGAGCAGTACTTC. Its protein product is CSVGGSSRYEQYF.

The chain couples TRBV30 to TRBJ1-5; TRBD1 aligns across 9 bases. Germline V gene lookup returns CDR1 GTSNPN and CDR2 SVGIG (reference sequence). The ends lost 5 bases at V and 7 bases at J; junction bases unmatched: 6. The CDR3 covers 13 residues. The CDR3 DNA follows: TGTGCCTGGGCGGGACAGGGCGGACAGCCCCAGCATTTT. Its protein product is CAWAGQGGQPQHF.